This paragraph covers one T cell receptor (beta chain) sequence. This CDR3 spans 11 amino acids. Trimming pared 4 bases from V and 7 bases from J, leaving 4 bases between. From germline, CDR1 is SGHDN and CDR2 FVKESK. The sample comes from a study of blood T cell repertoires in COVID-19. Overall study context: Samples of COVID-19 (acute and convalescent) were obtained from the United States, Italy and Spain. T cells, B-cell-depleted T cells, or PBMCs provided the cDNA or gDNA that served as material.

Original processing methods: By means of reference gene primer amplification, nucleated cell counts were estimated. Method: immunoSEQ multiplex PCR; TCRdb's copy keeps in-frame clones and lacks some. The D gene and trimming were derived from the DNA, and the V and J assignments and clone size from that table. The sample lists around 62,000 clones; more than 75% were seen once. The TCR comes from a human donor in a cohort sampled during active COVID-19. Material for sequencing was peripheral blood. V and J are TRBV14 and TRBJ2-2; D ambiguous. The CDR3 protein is CASSPGGELFF. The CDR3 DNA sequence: TGTGCCAGCAGCCCGGGCGGGGAGCTGTTTTTT.